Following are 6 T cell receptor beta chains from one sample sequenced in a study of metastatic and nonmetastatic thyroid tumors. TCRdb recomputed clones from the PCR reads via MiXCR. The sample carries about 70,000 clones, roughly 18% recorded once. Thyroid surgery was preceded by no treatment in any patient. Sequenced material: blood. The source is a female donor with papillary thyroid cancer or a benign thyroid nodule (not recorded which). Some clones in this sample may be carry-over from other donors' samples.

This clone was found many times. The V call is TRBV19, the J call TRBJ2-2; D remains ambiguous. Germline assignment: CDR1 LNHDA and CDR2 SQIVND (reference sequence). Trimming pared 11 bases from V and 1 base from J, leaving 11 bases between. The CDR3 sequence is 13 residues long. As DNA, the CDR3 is TGTGCCTCCTCAGGACGGAACACCGGGGAGCTGTTTTTT. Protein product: CASSGRNTGELFF.

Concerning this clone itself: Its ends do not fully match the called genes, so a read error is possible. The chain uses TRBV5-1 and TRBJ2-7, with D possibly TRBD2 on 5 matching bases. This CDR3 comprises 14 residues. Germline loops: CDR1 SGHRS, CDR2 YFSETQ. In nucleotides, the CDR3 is TGCACCAGCAGCTTCCCGGGATGGGGCTACGAGCAGTACTTC. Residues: CTSSFPGWGYEQYF.

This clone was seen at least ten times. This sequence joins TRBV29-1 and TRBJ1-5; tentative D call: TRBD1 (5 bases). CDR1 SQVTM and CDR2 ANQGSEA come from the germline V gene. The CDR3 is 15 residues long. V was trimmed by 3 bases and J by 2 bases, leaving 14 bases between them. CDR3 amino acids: CSVEVGGTGNQPQHF. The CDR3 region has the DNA TGCAGCGTTGAGGTTGGGGGTACGGGCAATCAGCCCCAGCATTTT.

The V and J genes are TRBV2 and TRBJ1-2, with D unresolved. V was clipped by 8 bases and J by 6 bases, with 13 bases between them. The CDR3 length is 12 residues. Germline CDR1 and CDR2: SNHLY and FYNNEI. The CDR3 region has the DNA TGTGCCAGCGGACCTTGGGAGGATGGCTACACCTTC. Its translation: CASGPWEDGYTF.

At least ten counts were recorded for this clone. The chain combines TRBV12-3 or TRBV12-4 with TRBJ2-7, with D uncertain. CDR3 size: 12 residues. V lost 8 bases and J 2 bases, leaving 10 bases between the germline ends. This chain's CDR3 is CASGYAPYEQYF. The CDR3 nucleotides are TGTGCCAGCGGATACGCACCCTACGAGCAGTACTTC.

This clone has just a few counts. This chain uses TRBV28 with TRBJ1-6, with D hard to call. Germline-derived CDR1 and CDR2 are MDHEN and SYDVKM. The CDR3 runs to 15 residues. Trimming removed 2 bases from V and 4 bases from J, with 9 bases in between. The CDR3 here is CASSLEPNYNSPLHF. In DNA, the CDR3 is TGTGCCAGCAGTTTAGAGCCTAATTATAATTCACCCCTCCACTTT.